A selection of T cell receptor beta chains follows, all from one sample in a study of Tregs in tolerant kidney transplant recipients. The method was immunoSEQ multiplex PCR; TCRdb's version includes in-frame clones alone and lacks a portion of them. The sample contains 60,000 to 95,000 clones, about 98% of which appear only once. Sequenced here: CD4+ T cells from blood, sampled before the transplant. Every receptor here comes from a human donor who received a combined kidney and bone marrow transplant. Both conserved end residues are part of each CDR3.

j_gene,v_gene,CDR3aa
TRBJ2-7,TRBV6-6,CASTPGGSYEQYF
TRBJ1-1,TRBV5-1,CASSLVSPVMNTEAFF
TRBJ2-3,TRBV7-9,CASSLPGRPGDTQYF
TRBJ2-3,TRBV5-1,CASSLEKRPRGVFSTDTQYF
TRBJ2-5,TRBV5-1,CASGAGRLAGAAETQYF
TRBJ1-5,TRBV28,CASSLVDIPYQPQHF
TRBJ2-3,TRBV5-6,CASSLAAGSTDTQYF
TRBJ2-7,TRBV27,CASRGGAGPPYEQYF
TRBJ2-7,TRBV4-2,CASSQMGQGANEQYF
TRBJ2-2,TRBV6-1,CASSGPSGGMTGELFF
TRBJ2-7,TRBV7-2,CASSLGGRGALYEQYF
TRBJ2-2,TRBV9,CASSVDVSGVGELFF
TRBJ1-3,TRBV7-8,CASSLGQGFSGNTIYF
TRBJ1-5,TRBV2,CASSERRSEPQHF
TRBJ2-4,TRBV4-2,CASSQDFRRGVKNIQYF
TRBJ2-5,TRBV5-1,CASRLGTAETQYF
TRBJ1-2,TRBV7-2,CASSLRVPSGYTF
TRBJ1-2,TRBV19,CASSMGGYPYGYTF
TRBJ1-2,TRBV6-1,CASSDQLYGYTF
TRBJ1-1,TRBV7-2,CASSPGVGGVWTEAFF
TRBJ2-7,TRBV11-2,CASSYGLAGRLFYEQYF
TRBJ2-7,TRBV7-2,CASSPTGDPYEQYF
TRBJ2-5,TRBV6-5,CASSYFGQVPETQYF
TRBJ2-2,TRBV11-3,CASSRRDLTGELFF
TRBJ2-6,TRBV5-1,CASSAQASGANVLTF
TRBJ2-7,TRBV7-2,CASSFGTSSYEQYF
TRBJ2-3,TRBV4-3,CASSLIEGADTQYF
TRBJ2-7,TRBV28,CASTLSGVHEQYF
TRBJ2-7,TRBV28,CASSFPPRDTNLYEQYF
TRBJ2-1,TRBV27,CASSSTTRINEQFF